This TCR beta chain was obtained from a study of graft-versus-host responses after intestinal transplantation. Study-wide context: Anti-thymocyte globulin induction preceded three to four years of tacrolimus and steroid maintenance in all recipients.

In regard to this clone: Its target is not known.

Only in-frame clones appear in the TCRdb table, and some are missing; sequencing was by immunoSEQ multiplex PCR. The sample consists of under 45,000 clones, 94% of them appearing once. CDR3 size: 14 residues. Germline CDR1 GTSNPN, CDR2 SVGIG (reference sequence). V shed 3 bases and J shed 6 bases, with 16 bases lying between them. The rearrangement links TRBV30 to TRBJ2-3, with D unclear. Material: unstimulated CD4+ T cells sorted from spleen or lymph node cells, obtained before transplant. The sequence derives from a human donor who was the organ donor for an intestinal transplant. The CDR3 here is CAWRDLGKRDTQYF. The CDR3 nucleotides are TGTGCCTGGAGGGATTTGGGAAAGAGGGATACGCAGTATTTT.